The 30 T cell receptor beta chains in this list originate from one sample, sequenced in a study of identical twins. MiXCR, applied by TCRdb to the 5' RACE reads, yields one record per CDR3 protein. The sample has some 270,000 distinct CDR3 sequences, about 8.9% seen once. These records were also assigned to another study, of yellow fever vaccine responses in identical twins.

The specimen was CD8+ T cells sorted from blood. The receptor source for this set is a woman aged 18-29 years in good health.

This clonotype appeared a few times. The chain links TRBV12-3 or TRBV12-4 to TRBJ1-1; D may be TRBD1 (6 bases). This CDR3 spans 14 amino acids. V was trimmed by 6 bases and J by 4 bases, leaving 15 bases between them. The CDR3 bases are TGTGCCAGCAGACTAATCGGGACATCCACTGAAGCTTTCTTT. This translates into CASRLIGTSTEAFF.

This clonotype was seen a handful of times. The V gene is TRBV29-1, the J gene TRBJ2-5; 7 bases are shared with TRBD1. V trimming: 3 bases; J trimming: 1 base; junction bases outside the gene matches: 8. The CDR3 is made up of 15 amino acids. Germline V gene sequence: CDR1 SQVTM, CDR2 ANQGSEA. The CDR3 sequence is CSVDGTRDSQETQYF. Here the CDR3 DNA reads TGCAGCGTTGATGGGACCCGGGACAGCCAAGAGACCCAGTACTTC.

The chain is built from TRBV7-3 and TRBJ1-1; no clear D gene. This CDR3 is 13 amino acids long. Trimming removed 4 bases at V and 3 bases at J, with 9 bases between. Germline V CDR1 and CDR2: SGHTA, FQGTGA. DNA for the CDR3: TGTGCCAGCAGCTCCACGGTGGACACTGAAGCTTTCTTT. This sequence encodes CASSSTVDTEAFF.

This clonotype was detected a few times. V is TRBV27 and J is TRBJ2-2, with a weak D call TRBD1 (6 bases). V was cut by 2 bases and J by 0 bases, with 10 bases left in between. This CDR3 contains 16 residues. Looked up from germline, CDR1 is MNHEY and CDR2 is SMNVEV (reference sequence). The CDR3 loop reads CASSLQDRANTGELFF. CDR3 bases: TGTGCCAGCAGTTTACAGGACAGAGCGAACACCGGGGAGCTGTTTTTT.

The chain is built from TRBV2 and TRBJ2-1; 11 nucleotides align to TRBD2. Germline lookup yields CDR1 SNHLY and CDR2 FYNNEI. This CDR3 spans 15 amino acids. The V gene end was trimmed by 3 bases and the J gene end by 4 bases; junction bases not matched to a gene: 2. The CDR3 DNA is TGTGCCAGCAGTGAGTGGACTAGCGGGTACAATGAGCAGTTCTTC. It codes for CASSEWTSGYNEQFF.

This clonotype has at least ten counts. The chain carries TRBV12-3 or TRBV12-4 and TRBJ2-3; D may be TRBD2 (6 bases). This CDR3 spans 15 amino acids. V shed 6 bases and J shed 0 bases, with 13 bases lying between them. The CDR3 DNA reads TGTGCCAGCAGACGACTAGTCTCTAGCACAGATACGCAGTATTTT. Translating gives CASRRLVSSTDTQYF.

The chain couples TRBV11-3 to TRBJ2-7, with 13 bases identical to TRBD2. J lost 3 bases, V lost 4 bases, and 3 bases had no gene match. The germline gives CDR1 SGHNT, CDR2 YENEEA. The CDR3 is 15 amino acids. In DNA form, the CDR3 reads TGTGCCAGCAGCTACACTAGCGGGGGGGACTACGAGCAGTACTTC. Translated, it gives CASSYTSGGDYEQYF.

This clonotype came up many times. The gene calls are TRBV15 and TRBJ2-1; unclear D gene. CDR1 is LNHNV and CDR2 is YYDKDF in the germline V gene (reference sequence). CDR3 size: 13 residues. V was shortened by 0 bases and J by 7 bases, with 7 bases between the two germline ends. The CDR3 sequence: CATSRDLRNEQFF. In DNA, the CDR3 is TGTGCCACCAGCAGAGATTTGAGGAATGAGCAGTTCTTC.

This clonotype was found a few times. The chain links TRBV11-2 to TRBJ2-7, with no clear D. Germline V gene lookup returns CDR1 SGHAT and CDR2 FQNNGV. The CDR3 runs to 14 residues. Trimming cost V 1 base and J 0 bases, with 7 bases left between them. The CDR3 here is CASSLGEVSYEQYF. The DNA for the CDR3 is TGTGCCAGCAGCTTAGGTGAAGTCTCCTACGAGCAGTACTTC. The variable domain in full, with the rest retrieved from reference TRBV11-2 and TRBJ2-7, is EAGVAQSPRYKIIEKRQSVAFWCNPISGHATLYWYQQILGQGPKLLIQFQNNGVVDDSQLPKDRFSAERLKGVDSTLKIQPAKLEDSAVYLCASSLGEVSYEQYFGPGTRLTVT.

The CDR3 sequence: CASGPESGLGTGELFF. The DNA for the CDR3 is TGTGCCAGCGGGCCGGAGAGCGGATTAGGCACCGGGGAGCTGTTTTTT. This chain connects TRBV6-2 or TRBV6-3 to TRBJ2-2; possible D gene TRBD2, 5 bases. This CDR3 region has 16 residues. CDR1 MNHEY and CDR2 SVGEGT come from the germline V gene. Trimming cost V 8 bases and J 4 bases, with 20 bases left between them.

This clonotype was counted only a few times. This rearrangement joins TRBV7-9 to TRBJ1-6, with D unresolved. CDR1 is SEHNR and CDR2 is FQNEAQ in the germline V gene (reference sequence). The CDR3 is 12 residues long. Trimming took 1 base from V and 8 from J, leaving 3 bases between them. CDR3 protein: CASSLEDSPLHF. The CDR3, as DNA: TGTGCCAGCAGCTTAGAAGATTCACCCCTCCACTTT. Filled out from reference TRBV7-9 and TRBJ1-6, the complete variable domain reads DTGVSQNPRHKITKRGQNVTFRCDPISEHNRLYWYRQTLGQGPEFLTYFQNEAQLEKSRLLSDRFSAERPKGSFSTLEIQRTEQGDSAMYLCASSLEDSPLHFGNGTRLTVT.

This clonotype was seen many times. The genes are TRBV12-3 or TRBV12-4 and TRBJ2-1; TRBD2 is a possible D gene (5 bases). The CDR3 is made up of 14 amino acids. The V and J ends lost 5 bases and 7 bases respectively, with 15 bases between them. The CDR3 reads CASSHSNTGNEQFF. CDR3 bases: TGTGCCAGCAGTCACTCAAACACGGGGAATGAGCAGTTCTTC.

This clonotype was found a few times. The chain recombines TRBV28 with TRBJ2-3; 7 bases are a match to TRBD1. Germline V lookup: CDR1 MDHEN, CDR2 SYDVKM. This CDR3 contains 15 residues. The ends lost 5 bases at V and 2 bases at J; junction bases unmatched: 7. CDR3 sequence reads: CASSPGTAYTDTQYF. CDR3 bases: TGTGCCAGCAGTCCAGGGACAGCCTACACAGATACGCAGTATTTT.

The sample holds a few counts of this clonotype. The chain is built from TRBV7-9 and TRBJ2-7; 7 bases fit TRBD1. CDR3 length: 12 residues. From germline, CDR1 is SEHNR and CDR2 FQNEAQ (reference sequence). Trimming removed 4 bases from V and 12 bases from J; junction bases left unmatched: 9. In DNA, the CDR3 is TGTGCCAGCAGCTACGGGACAGACCGTCGGTACTTC. It translates to CASSYGTDRRYF.

Ten or more counts support this clonotype. The chain combines TRBV27 with TRBJ2-7; D is perhaps TRBD1 (6 bases). CDR3 length: 14 amino acids. Trimming pared 5 bases from V and 3 bases from J, leaving 14 bases between. Germline CDR1 and CDR2: MNHEY and SMNVEV (reference sequence). CDR3 amino acids: CASSLETGFYEQYF. DNA of the CDR3: TGTGCCAGCAGTCTAGAAACAGGGTTCTACGAGCAGTACTTC.

The chain links TRBV29-1 to TRBJ1-4; no clear D. This CDR3 is built from 12 residues. Germline V gene lookup returns CDR1 SQVTM and CDR2 ANQGSEA. The V end lost 1 base, the J end lost 12 bases, and 12 bases lay between the germline ends. As DNA, the CDR3 is TGCAGCGTTGAAGGATTGAGGGAGGAACTGTTTTTT. Translated: CSVEGLREELFF.

V gene TRBV12-3 or TRBV12-4 combines with J gene TRBJ2-2; D might be TRBD1 (6 bases). Trimming cost V 5 bases and J 5 bases, with 15 bases left between them. CDR3 length: 15 residues. The CDR3 sequence is CASSPTGIPTGELFF. CDR3 sequence (DNA): TGTGCCAGCAGTCCAACAGGGATCCCAACCGGGGAGCTGTTTTTT.

In this sample, this clonotype turned up many times. The chain combines TRBV5-1 with TRBJ2-1; TRBD2 aligns across 10 bases. V was clipped by 4 bases and J by 7 bases; unmatched bases: 11. The germline gives CDR1 SGHRS, CDR2 YFSETQ. There are 16 residues in the CDR3. Here the CDR3 reads CASSPSSGGARNEQFF. The CDR3, as DNA: TGCGCCAGCAGCCCTTCCAGCGGGGGGGCACGGAATGAGCAGTTCTTC.

The chain carries TRBV7-9 and TRBJ2-7, with 8 bases fitting TRBD2. Germline V gives CDR1 SEHNR, CDR2 FQNEAQ (reference sequence). This CDR3 contains 17 residues. The V segment lost 5 bases and the J segment 2 bases; nucleotides outside the gene matches: 14. CDR3 nucleotide sequence: TGTGCCAGCAGCCCCCCCTCCCCTAGCGGGCCTCCCTACGAGCAGTACTTC. This sequence encodes CASSPPSPSGPPYEQYF. Drawing the rest from reference TRBV7-9 and TRBJ2-7, the complete variable domain is DTGVSQNPRHKITKRGQNVTFRCDPISEHNRLYWYRQTLGQGPEFLTYFQNEAQLEKSRLLSDRFSAERPKGSFSTLEIQRTEQGDSAMYLCASSPPSPSGPPYEQYFGPGTRLTVT.

This clonotype was detected only a few times. Written as DNA, the CDR3 is TGTGCCAGCAGCTTAGCGCCATCGGGCTACGAGCAGTACTTC. Residues: CASSLAPSGYEQYF. The chain couples TRBV7-6 to TRBJ2-7, with no clear D. The CDR3 length is 14 residues. The V gene's germline CDR1 is SGHVS and CDR2 FNYEAQ. V was pared by 0 bases and J by 3 bases, with 9 bases between.

This clonotype was found many times. CDR3 amino acids: CAISTGDTQYF. The CDR3 coding sequence is TGTGCCATCTCGACCGGGGATACGCAGTATTTT. This sequence joins TRBV10-3 and TRBJ2-3; D is ambiguous. The CDR3 loop spans 11 amino acids. Germline values: CDR1 ENHRY, CDR2 SYGVKD. Trimming pared 8 bases from V and 6 bases from J, leaving 9 bases between.

This chain joins TRBV7-9 and TRBJ2-1; TRBD2 agrees at 9 bases. Germline values: CDR1 SEHNR, CDR2 FQNEAQ (reference sequence). Losses at the gene ends were 1 base for V and 4 bases for J; bases not matched to a gene: 5. The CDR3 loop spans 16 amino acids. CDR3 sequence reads: CASSLGLAGLYNEQFF. CDR3 bases: TGTGCCAGCAGCTTAGGCCTAGCGGGACTGTACAATGAGCAGTTCTTC. Full variable domain (missing parts from reference TRBV7-9 and TRBJ2-1): DTGVSQNPRHKITKRGQNVTFRCDPISEHNRLYWYRQTLGQGPEFLTYFQNEAQLEKSRLLSDRFSAERPKGSFSTLEIQRTEQGDSAMYLCASSLGLAGLYNEQFFGPGTRLTVL.

This clonotype was seen a handful of times. V usage is TRBV4-3 and J usage is TRBJ2-7; 10 nucleotides match TRBD2. This CDR3 is built from 15 residues. CDR1 LGHNA and CDR2 YSLEER come from the germline V gene. V shed 4 bases and J 1 base; nucleotides not matched to a gene: 4. The CDR3 spells CASSRGTSASYEQYF. DNA for the CDR3: TGCGCCAGCAGCCGTGGGACTAGCGCGTCCTACGAGCAGTACTTC.

The CDR3 nucleotides are TGTGCCAGCAGCAAATTGGGGGGAGCTTTCTTT. Amino acid sequence: CASSKLGGAFF. The V gene is TRBV21-1, the J gene TRBJ1-1; the DNA was not compared with TRBD1, the D call given in the table. TRBV21-1 constitutes a pseudogene. The CDR3 loop spans 11 amino acids.

The chain is built from TRBV10-3 and TRBJ2-7; 9 bases align to TRBD2. This CDR3 has 14 amino acids. Germline V gene data show CDR1 as ENHRY and CDR2 as SYGVKD. Trimming at V came to 3 bases and at J to 3 bases, leaving 3 bases not matched to a gene. CDR3 protein: CAISDAGGLYEQYF. In DNA, the CDR3 is TGTGCCATCAGTGACGCGGGGGGGCTCTACGAGCAGTACTTC.

In this sample, this clonotype turned up a few times. The rearrangement joins TRBV6-2 or TRBV6-3 to TRBJ2-1, with TRBD2 as a possible D gene (6 bases). Deletions cut 6 bases from V and 0 bases from J, with 15 bases between. Germline V gene lookup returns CDR1 MNHEY and CDR2 SVGEGT. The CDR3 extends over 16 amino acids. CDR3 protein: CASSLERAPSYNEQFF. CDR3 DNA: TGTGCCAGCAGCTTAGAGCGGGCCCCCTCCTACAATGAGCAGTTCTTC.

This clonotype was seen repeatedly, ten times or more. CDR3: CATSREAPFGNQPQHF. For the CDR3, the DNA is TGTGCCACCAGCAGAGAGGCCCCTTTTGGAAATCAGCCCCAGCATTTT. The chain carries TRBV15 and TRBJ1-5; D ambiguous. The germline V gene encodes CDR1 LNHNV and CDR2 YYDKDF (reference sequence). V lost 0 bases, J lost 4 bases, and 13 bases lay in between. The CDR3 extends over 16 amino acids.

This clonotype was observed at least ten times. The chain carries TRBV5-1 and TRBJ2-7; D tentatively reads TRBD1 or TRBD2 (5 bases each). Trimming removed 3 bases at V and 7 bases at J, with 17 bases between. The CDR3 extends over 14 amino acids. The germline gives CDR1 SGHRS, CDR2 YFSETQ. The CDR3 loop reads CASSWDGPIGEQYF. The CDR3 bases are TGCGCCAGCAGCTGGGACGGCCCGATCGGAGAGCAGTACTTC.

This clonotype has only a few counts. The J gene is TRBJ2-7, the V gene TRBV7-9; 11 bases are shared with TRBD1. The length of the CDR3 is 16 residues. Per the germline V gene, CDR1 is SEHNR and CDR2 is FQNEAQ (reference sequence). Unmatched junction bases numbered 7, after V lost 0 bases and J lost 6 bases. The CDR3 region has the DNA TGTGCCAGCAGCTTAGCATGGGACAGGGGGTTTGGCGAGCAGTACTTC. Its translation is CASSLAWDRGFGEQYF.

This clonotype was counted at least ten times. The chain recombines TRBV27 with TRBJ2-7; 10 bases agree with TRBD1. The V segment lost 2 bases and the J segment 4 bases; nucleotides outside the gene matches: 8. The CDR3 runs 16 residues. Germline CDR1 reads MNHEY; CDR2 reads SMNVEV (reference sequence). In nucleotides, the CDR3 is TGTGCCAGCAGTTTAAGCTCCGGGACAGGGGTATACGAGCAGTACTTC. Its translation: CASSLSSGTGVYEQYF.